Each of the 11 T cell receptor beta chains below was sequenced from the same sample in a study of T cell responses to AZD1222 COVID-19 vaccine. TCRdb's copy holds only in-frame clones and misses some; the assay was immunoSEQ multiplex PCR. The sample contains about 89,000 clones, just over 90% of which appear only once. Sample: peripheral blood, taken 28 days after the second AZD1222 dose. The receptors derive from an adult who received the AZD1222 COVID-19 vaccine.

This sequence joins TRBV6-6 and TRBJ1-1; D may be TRBD1 (5 bases). The V end lost 2 bases, the J end lost 4 bases, and 8 bases lay between the germline ends. The germline CDR1 and CDR2 sequences are MNHNY and SVGAGI (reference sequence). This CDR3 has 13 residues. The CDR3 sequence: CASSYGGGTEAFF. For the CDR3, the DNA is TGTGCCAGCAGTTACGGGGGGGGCACTGAAGCTTTCTTT.

The J gene is TRBJ2-7, the V gene TRBV9; the D call may be TRBD1 or TRBD2 (6 bases each). CDR1 and CDR2 (germline): SGDLS, YYNGEE. V was cut by 1 base and J by 2 bases, with 13 bases left in between. The CDR3 loop spans 15 amino acids. As DNA, the CDR3 is TGTGCCAGCAGCGTATCGGGGGCGAATGCCTACGAGCAGTACTTC. It encodes CASSVSGANAYEQYF. Combining the CDR3 with reference TRBV9 and TRBJ2-7 gives the whole variable domain DSGVTQTPKHLITATGQRVTLRCSPRSGDLSVYWYQQSLDQGLQFLIQYYNGEERAKGNILERFSAQQFPDLHSELNLSSLELGDSALYFCASSVSGANAYEQYFGPGTRLTVT.

The rearrangement uses TRBV30 and TRBJ1-1; tentatively, D is TRBD1 (5 bases). From germline, CDR1 is GTSNPN and CDR2 SVGIG (reference sequence). The CDR3 spans 12 residues. V was cut by 6 bases and J by 3 bases, with 11 bases left in between. CDR3 loop: CACAGWYTEAFF. The CDR3, as DNA: TGTGCCTGCGCAGGGTGGTACACTGAAGCTTTCTTT.

The chain recombines TRBV27 with TRBJ2-2; 9 positions match TRBD1. Germline CDR1 reads MNHEY; CDR2 reads SMNVEV (reference sequence). The CDR3 is made up of 15 amino acids. V dropped 3 bases and J dropped 4; count of bases not matched to a gene: 3. The CDR3 reads CASSLTGGVTGELFF. The CDR3 nucleotides are TGTGCCAGCAGTTTGACAGGGGGAGTCACCGGGGAGCTGTTTTTT.

The table lists this clone with a count of one. The V and J genes are TRBV15 and TRBJ1-3; D is ambiguous. V was shortened by 0 bases and J by 0 bases, with 6 bases between the two germline ends. This CDR3 contains 15 residues. CDR1 and CDR2 (germline): LNHNV, YYDKDF (reference sequence). In nucleotides, the CDR3 is TGTGCCACCAGCAGAGAGGTGTTCTCTGGAAACACCATATATTTT. It codes for CATSREVFSGNTIYF.

The chain links TRBV29-1 to TRBJ1-1, with 7 bases that match TRBD1. The ends lost 4 bases at V and 3 bases at J; junction bases unmatched: 5. CDR3 size: 13 residues. Germline CDR1 and CDR2: SQVTM and ANQGSEA. CDR3 nucleotides: TGCAGCGTTGGATTCCAGGGGGACACTGAAGCTTTCTTT. As protein: CSVGFQGDTEAFF.

In its sample, this clone was seen once. The chain employs TRBV5-4 and TRBJ1-2, with D maybe TRBD1 (5 bases). This CDR3 contains 13 residues. Germline loops: CDR1 SGHNT, CDR2 YYREEE (reference sequence). Trimming took off 3 bases at V and 4 bases at J, with 10 bases between the two ends. DNA of the CDR3: TGTGCCAGCAGCTATAGGGGCGGCTATGGCTACACCTTC. This encodes CASSYRGGYGYTF.

This clone appeared once. This rearrangement joins TRBV7-8 to TRBJ2-1, with 7 bases lining up with TRBD2. CDR3 length: 19 residues. The germline V gene has CDR1 SGHVS and CDR2 FQNEAQ. V shed 2 bases, J shed 10 bases, and the junction held 23 bases outside the gene matches. The CDR3 DNA sequence: TGTGCCAGCAGCTTAACGTTTTACAGGACTAGAAGTCTACTAGGCGAGCAGTTCTTC. This gives the protein CASSLTFYRTRSLLGEQFF. Full variable domain (rest looked up from reference TRBV7-8 and TRBJ2-1): GAGVSQSPRYKVAKRGQDVALRCDPISGHVSLFWYQQALGQGPEFLTYFQNEAQLDKSGLPSDRFFAERPEGSVSTLKIQRTQQEDSAVYLCASSLTFYRTRSLLGEQFFGPGTRLTVL.

The rearrangement uses TRBV24-1 and TRBJ2-1; 8 bases match TRBD1. The CDR3 covers 17 residues. Unmatched junction bases numbered 8, after V lost 2 bases and J lost 3 bases. The V gene's germline CDR1 is KGHDR and CDR2 SFDVKD. Here the CDR3 DNA reads TGTGCCACCAGTGATTGGCGACCGGGACAGGTCTACAATGAGCAGTTCTTC. As protein: CATSDWRPGQVYNEQFF.

This chain connects TRBV7-9 to TRBJ1-2; D remains unclear. The germline CDR1 and CDR2 sequences are SEHNR and FQNEAQ (reference sequence). The CDR3 is 13 residues long. Between the trimmed V and J ends, which lost 7 bases and 8 bases, there was a span of 17 bases. CDR3 sequence reads: CASTSWRAEGYTF. The CDR3 DNA reads as TGTGCCAGCACCAGTTGGAGAGCGGAGGGCTACACCTTC.

V is TRBV6-5 and J is TRBJ2-7; unclear D gene. Germline V lookup: CDR1 MNHEY, CDR2 SVGAGI. Trimming pared 0 bases from V and 0 bases from J, leaving 6 bases between. The CDR3 is made up of 14 amino acids. In DNA form, the CDR3 reads TGTGCCAGCAGTTACTCGTCCAGCTCCTACGAGCAGTACTTC. Translated, it gives CASSYSSSSYEQYF.